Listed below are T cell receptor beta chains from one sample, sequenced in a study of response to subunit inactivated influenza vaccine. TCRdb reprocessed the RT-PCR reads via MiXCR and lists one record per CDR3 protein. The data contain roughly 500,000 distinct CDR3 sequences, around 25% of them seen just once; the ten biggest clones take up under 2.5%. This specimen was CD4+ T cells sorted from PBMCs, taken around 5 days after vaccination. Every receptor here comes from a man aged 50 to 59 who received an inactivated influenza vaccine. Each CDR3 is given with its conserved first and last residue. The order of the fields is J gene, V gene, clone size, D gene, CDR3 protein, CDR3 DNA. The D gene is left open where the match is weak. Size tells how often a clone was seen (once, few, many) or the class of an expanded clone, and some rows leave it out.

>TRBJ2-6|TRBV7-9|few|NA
CASSLRRRGTGANVLTF
TGTGCCAGCAGCTTAAGGCGCAGGGGAACTGGGGCCAACGTCCTGACTTTC
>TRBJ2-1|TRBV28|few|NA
CASSVISGTDYNEQFF
TGTGCCAGCAGTGTCATTTCCGGGACGGATTACAATGAGCAGTTCTTC
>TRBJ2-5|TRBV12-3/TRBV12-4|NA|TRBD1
CASRQGAHQETQYF
TGTGCCAGCAGACAGGGGGCCCATCAAGAGACCCAGTACTTC
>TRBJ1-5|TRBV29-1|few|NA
CSVEDGDQPQHF
TGCAGCGTTGAGGACGGGGACCAGCCCCAGCATTTT
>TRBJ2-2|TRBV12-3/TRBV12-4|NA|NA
CASSFGQLNTGELFF
TGTGCCAGCAGTTTCGGTCAGCTTAACACCGGGGAGCTGTTTTTT
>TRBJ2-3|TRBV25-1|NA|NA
CASSETGGRTDTQYF
TGTGCCAGCAGTGAAACCGGGGGGCGCACAGATACGCAGTATTTT
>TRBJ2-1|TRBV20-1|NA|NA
CSATGSQGYNEQFF
TGCAGTGCTACGGGGAGCCAAGGATACAATGAGCAGTTCTTC
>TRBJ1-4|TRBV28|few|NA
CASSSIWGETNEKLFF
TGTGCCAGCAGTTCGATATGGGGGGAGACAAATGAAAAACTGTTTTTT
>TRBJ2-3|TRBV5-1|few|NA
CASSPEGVGRTDTQYF
TGCGCCAGCAGCCCGGAGGGAGTGGGGCGCACAGATACGCAGTATTTT
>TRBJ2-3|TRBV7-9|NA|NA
CASSFLPVDTQYF
TGTGCCAGCAGCTTTCTCCCCGTGGATACGCAGTATTTT
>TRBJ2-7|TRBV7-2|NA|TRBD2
CGSSSTSGGFEQYF
TGTGGCAGCAGCTCGACTAGCGGGGGGTTCGAGCAGTACTTC
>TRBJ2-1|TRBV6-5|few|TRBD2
CASSYSREYNEQFF
TGTGCCAGCAGTTACTCGCGGGAGTACAATGAGCAGTTCTTC
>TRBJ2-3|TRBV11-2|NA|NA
CASSLDLSGGTDTQYF
TGTGCCAGCAGCTTAGATCTATCGGGGGGCACAGATACGCAGTATTTT
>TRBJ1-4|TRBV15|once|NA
CATSRDGASGEKLFF
TGTGCCACCAGCAGAGACGGAGCTTCTGGGGAAAAACTGTTTTTT
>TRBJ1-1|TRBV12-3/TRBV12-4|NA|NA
CASSMGYTEAFF
TGTGCCAGCAGTATGGGCTACACTGAAGCTTTCTTT
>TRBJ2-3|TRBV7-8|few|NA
CASSSTSNVKPQYF
TGTGCCAGCAGCTCGACTAGTAACGTGAAGCCGCAGTATTTT
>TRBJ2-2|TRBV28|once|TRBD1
CASSLLDRGDTGELFF
TGTGCCAGCAGTTTACTCGACAGGGGTGACACCGGGGAGCTGTTTTTT
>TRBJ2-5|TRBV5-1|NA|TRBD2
CASSLTGLAHQETQYF
TGCGCCAGCAGCTTAACCGGACTAGCGCACCAAGAGACCCAGTACTTC
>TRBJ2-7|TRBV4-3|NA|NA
CASSQILASSSYEQYF
TGCGCCAGCAGCCAAATCTTGGCCAGTTCCTCCTACGAGCAGTACTTC
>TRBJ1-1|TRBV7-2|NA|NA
CASSLGAGPREAFF
TGTGCCAGCAGCTTAGGAGCAGGTCCGAGGGAAGCTTTCTTT
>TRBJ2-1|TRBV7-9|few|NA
CASSLSGATIYEQFF
TGTGCCAGCAGCCTCTCGGGGGCCACCATATATGAGCAGTTCTTC
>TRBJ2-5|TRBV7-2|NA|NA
CASSLPPYERVQETQYF
TGTGCCAGCAGCTTGCCCCCTTATGAAAGGGTTCAAGAGACCCAGTACTTC
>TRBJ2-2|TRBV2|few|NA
CASSESQTNTGELFF
TGTGCCAGCAGTGAGTCCCAGACGAACACCGGGGAGCTGTTTTTT
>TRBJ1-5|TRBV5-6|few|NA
CASSLARGDQPQHF
TGTGCCAGCAGCTTGGCTCGGGGGGATCAGCCCCAGCATTTT
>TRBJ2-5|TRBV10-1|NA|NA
CASSGGEAGKETQYF
TGCGCCAGCAGTGGTGGTGAGGCGGGAAAAGAGACCCAGTACTTC
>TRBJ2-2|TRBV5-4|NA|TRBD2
CASSSGTSGLTGELFF
TGTGCCAGCAGCTCAGGGACTAGCGGTTTGACCGGGGAGCTGTTTTTT
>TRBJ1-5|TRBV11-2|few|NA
CASSPERSQPQHF
TGTGCCAGCAGCCCAGAGAGAAGTCAGCCCCAGCATTTT
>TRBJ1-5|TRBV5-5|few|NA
CASSLAMVNQPQHF
TGTGCCAGCAGCTTGGCTATGGTGAATCAGCCCCAGCATTTT
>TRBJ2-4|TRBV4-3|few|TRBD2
CASSQEAGGPNIQYF
TGCGCCAGCAGCCAAGAGGCGGGAGGGCCCAACATTCAGTACTTC
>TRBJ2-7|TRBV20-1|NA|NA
CSARVPESSYEQYF
TGCAGTGCTAGAGTCCCGGAGAGCTCCTACGAGCAGTACTTC
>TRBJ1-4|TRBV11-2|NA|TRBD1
CASSQGVRVDEKLFF
TGTGCCAGCAGCCAGGGGGTCAGGGTTGATGAAAAACTGTTTTTT
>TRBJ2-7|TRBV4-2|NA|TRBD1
CASSQGQGNYEQYF
TGTGCCAGCAGCCAGGGACAGGGGAACTACGAGCAGTACTTC
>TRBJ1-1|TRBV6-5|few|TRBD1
CASSYGTGNTEAFF
TGTGCCAGCAGTTACGGGACAGGGAACACTGAAGCTTTCTTT
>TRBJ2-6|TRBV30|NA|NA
CAWSDGGANVLTF
TGTGCCTGGAGCGACGGGGGGGCCAACGTCCTGACTTTC
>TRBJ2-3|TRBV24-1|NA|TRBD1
CATSDSGNRGPRDTQYF
TGTGCCACCAGTGATTCCGGCAACAGGGGGCCCAGAGATACGCAGTATTTT
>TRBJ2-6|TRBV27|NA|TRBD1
CASSFQAPTGVSSGANVLTF
TGTGCCAGCAGTTTTCAAGCCCCAACAGGGGTGAGCTCTGGGGCCAACGTCCTGACTTTC
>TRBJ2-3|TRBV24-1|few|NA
CATSREPTDTQYF
TGTGCCACCAGTCGGGAGCCGACAGATACGCAGTATTTT
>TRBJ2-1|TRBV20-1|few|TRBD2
CSARAPVAGDEQFF
TGCAGTGCTAGAGCCCCGGTAGCGGGGGACGAGCAGTTCTTC
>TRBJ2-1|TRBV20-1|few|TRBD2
CSAPGLAGDEQFF
TGCAGTGCGCCGGGACTAGCGGGGGATGAGCAGTTCTTC
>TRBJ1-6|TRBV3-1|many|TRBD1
CASRGQGVFPLHF
TGTGCCAGCAGGGGACAGGGTGTTTTTCCCCTCCACTTT
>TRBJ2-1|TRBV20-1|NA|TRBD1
CSARDPGQSSYNEQFF
TGCAGTGCTAGAGATCCGGGACAGTCCAGCTACAATGAGCAGTTCTTC
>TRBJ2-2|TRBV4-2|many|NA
CASSQDQFVLDRNTGELFF
TGTGCCAGCAGCCAAGATCAGTTTGTTTTGGACAGGAACACCGGGGAGCTGTTTTTT
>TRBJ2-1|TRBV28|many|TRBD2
CASSLTSGGGNEQFF
TGTGCCAGCAGCTTGACTAGCGGGGGAGGGAATGAGCAGTTCTTC
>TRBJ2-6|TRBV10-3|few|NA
CAISEGGGLSGANVLTF
TGTGCCATCAGTGAGGGGGGAGGACTCTCTGGGGCCAACGTCCTGACTTTC
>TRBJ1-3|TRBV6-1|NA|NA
CASSESGVSGNTIYF
TGTGCCAGCAGTGAGTCGGGGGTTTCTGGAAACACCATATATTTT
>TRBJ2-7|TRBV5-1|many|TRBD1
CASSTSTGAHSYEQYF
TGCGCCAGCAGCACCTCGACAGGGGCCCATTCCTACGAGCAGTACTTC
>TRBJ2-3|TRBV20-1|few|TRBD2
CSARGQGSGLAMVNTQYF
TGCAGTGCTAGAGGGCAAGGGTCCGGACTAGCGATGGTGAATACGCAGTATTTT
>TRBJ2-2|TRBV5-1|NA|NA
CASSLDLGSIGELFF
TGCGCCAGCAGCTTGGATCTGGGGTCGATCGGGGAGCTGTTTTTT
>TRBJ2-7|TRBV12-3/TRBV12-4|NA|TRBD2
CASSPRTSGSNEQYF
TGTGCCAGCAGTCCACGGACTAGCGGGAGCAACGAGCAGTACTTC
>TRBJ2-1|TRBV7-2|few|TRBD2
CASSSRAGGGAEQFF
TGTGCCAGCAGCTCCCGGGCTGGCGGGGGGGCTGAGCAGTTCTTC